The 21 T cell receptor beta chains below come from one sample, sequenced in a study of cytomegalovirus exposure and HLA in healthy donors. The PCR used 60 Vbeta and 13 Jbeta primers. The repertoire was sequenced with immunoSEQ multiplex PCR; TCRdb's copy has only in-frame clones and lacks some. Of 110,000 or so clones detected, 65% to 85% appear once; the ten largest clones hold 5.4%. The sequenced sample consisted of PBMCs. These TCRs come from a woman in her 30s in good health and CMV-seropositive.

The count of this clone is one. The chain employs TRBV4-1 and TRBJ1-2; 8 bases are a match to TRBD1. Germline assignment: CDR1 MGHRA and CDR2 YSYEKL. Trimming cost V 5 bases and J 3 bases; bases outside gene matches: 14. The CDR3 is 17 residues long. The CDR3 DNA follows: TGCGCCAGCAGCAAAACTACTACAGGGGGGAGGGACTATGGCTACACCTTC. Protein sequence: CASSKTTTGGRDYGYTF.

The chain is built from TRBV6-1 and TRBJ1-6; D is perhaps TRBD1 (6 bases). Trimming left V 4 bases short and J 7 bases short, with 14 bases between. CDR3 size: 15 residues. Germline V gene sequence: CDR1 MNHNS, CDR2 SASEGT. The CDR3 region has the DNA TGTGCCAGCAGTGTTGGGACACCTGACAATTCACCCCTCCACTTT. Its translation is CASSVGTPDNSPLHF.

CDR3 sequence: CASSMRVVQSGTEAFF. The CDR3 DNA is TGTGCCAGTAGTATGAGGGTCGTCCAAAGCGGCACTGAAGCTTTCTTT. This rearrangement joins TRBV19 to TRBJ1-1; D is uncertain. The ends were cut back, 3 bases at V and 4 bases at J, with 18 bases in the middle. The CDR3 is 16 amino acids. Germline CDR1 is LNHDA and CDR2 is SQIVND (reference sequence).

This sequence joins TRBV10-3 and TRBJ1-2; perhaps TRBD1 as D (5 bases). V lost 2 bases to trimming and J lost 6 bases, with 10 bases between them. Germline-derived CDR1 and CDR2 are ENHRY and SYGVKD. The CDR3 consists of 13 residues. The DNA of the CDR3 is TGTGCCATCAGTGAGGGGGGGAAGGATGGCTACACCTTC. Its protein is CAISEGGKDGYTF.

V and J are TRBV18 and TRBJ1-1, with no clear D. V shed 4 bases and J shed 0 bases, with 3 bases lying between them. Germline V gene data show CDR1 as KGHSH and CDR2 as LQKENI. The CDR3 has 12 amino acids. As DNA, the CDR3 is TGTGCCAGCTCACTCGTGAACACTGAAGCTTTCTTT. Protein product: CASSLVNTEAFF. The entire variable domain, with the rest obtained from reference TRBV18 and TRBJ1-1, is as follows: NAGVMQNPRHLVRRRGQEARLRCSPMKGHSHVYWYRQLPEEGLKFMVYLQKENIIDESGMPKERFSAEFPKEGPSILRIQQVVRGDSAAYFCASSLVNTEAFFGQGTRLTVV.

This clone was counted once. The chain links TRBV6-1 to TRBJ2-7, with TRBD2 matching 9 bases. The CDR3 sequence is 15 residues long. Trimming took 7 bases from V and 1 from J; bases not matched to a gene: 8. Germline V gene lookup returns CDR1 MNHNS and CDR2 SASEGT. CDR3 bases: TGTGCCAGCACTCCTAGCGGGATTGAATCCTACGAGCAGTACTTC. It is translated as CASTPSGIESYEQYF.

The rearrangement links TRBV9 to TRBJ2-1, with unresolved D. The germline V and J ends were trimmed by 0 bases and 6 bases, with 10 bases remaining between them. The CDR3 length is 14 residues. Germline CDR1 is SGDLS and CDR2 is YYNGEE. The CDR3 DNA follows: TGTGCCAGCAGCGTAGTGGCTAGTGTCAATGAGCAGTTCTTC. Protein: CASSVVASVNEQFF. Complete variable domain (other parts from reference TRBV9 and TRBJ2-1): DSGVTQTPKHLITATGQRVTLRCSPRSGDLSVYWYQQSLDQGLQFLIQYYNGEERAKGNILERFSAQQFPDLHSELNLSSLELGDSALYFCASSVVASVNEQFFGPGTRLTVL.

The chain recombines TRBV15 with TRBJ2-7; 10 bases agree with TRBD1. CDR3 length: 15 amino acids. V was pared by 2 bases and J by 5 bases, with 6 bases of the junction left unmatched. Germline CDR1 is LNHNV and CDR2 is YYDKDF (reference sequence). The CDR3 DNA reads TGTGCCACCAGCAGAACCGACAGGGGGCGCGACGAGCAGTACTTC. As protein: CATSRTDRGRDEQYF.

The genes are TRBV12-5 and TRBJ2-5, with D perhaps matching TRBD1 (7 bases). TRBJ2-7 matches the DNA end more closely, so the J call is doubtful. The CDR3 covers 12 residues. Germline CDR1 is LGHNT and CDR2 is FRNRAP. The CDR3 loop is CASGRQGLEQYF. The CDR3 DNA sequence: TGTGCTAGTGGTAGACAGGGACTCGAGCAGTACTTC.

The chain couples TRBV7-8 to TRBJ1-5, with a possible D match to TRBD1 (5 bases). In germline, CDR1 is SGHVS, CDR2 FQNEAQ. This CDR3 region has 16 residues. V was shortened by 0 bases and J by 3 bases, with 12 bases between the two germline ends. This chain's CDR3 is CASSLARGGANQPQHF. The CDR3 bases are TGTGCCAGCAGCTTAGCGCGGGGTGGGGCCAATCAGCCCCAGCATTTT.

The CDR3 reads CASSFSSAGNYGYTF. The CDR3 DNA reads TGTGCCAGCAGCTTTAGTTCGGCAGGGAACTATGGCTACACCTTC. The rearrangement links TRBV5-4 to TRBJ1-2; D may be TRBD1 (5 bases). V shed 2 bases and J shed 2 bases, with 13 bases lying between them. The CDR3 loop spans 15 amino acids. Germline V gene data show CDR1 as SGHNT and CDR2 as YYREEE (reference sequence).

The J gene is TRBJ1-2, the V gene TRBV12-5, with 7 bases matching TRBD1. CDR1 is LGHNT and CDR2 is FRNRAP in the germline V gene. The CDR3 extends over 16 amino acids. V trimming: 6 bases; J trimming: 4 bases; junction bases outside the gene matches: 14. The CDR3 here is CASGLPGDSFFYGYTF. In nucleotides, the CDR3 is TGTGCTAGTGGCCTGCCCGGGGACAGCTTCTTCTATGGCTACACCTTC.

This chain links TRBV9 with TRBJ1-2, with 7 bases that match TRBD1. There are 16 residues in the CDR3. Trimming took 4 bases from V and 8 from J; bases not matched to a gene: 17. Germline assignment: CDR1 SGDLS and CDR2 YYNGEE. Written as DNA, the CDR3 is TGTGCCAGCAGCCCTTTAACCGGGACAGAGGATCAGGGCTACACCTTC. It translates to CASSPLTGTEDQGYTF. The variable domain in full, completed from reference TRBV9 and TRBJ1-2, reads DSGVTQTPKHLITATGQRVTLRCSPRSGDLSVYWYQQSLDQGLQFLIQYYNGEERAKGNILERFSAQQFPDLHSELNLSSLELGDSALYFCASSPLTGTEDQGYTFGSGTRLTVV.

The chain couples TRBV2 to TRBJ1-2; the match to TRBD1 covers 8 bases. Germline V gene sequence: CDR1 SNHLY, CDR2 FYNNEI. The CDR3 sequence is 14 residues long. V lost 6 bases, J lost 7 bases, and 10 bases stayed unmatched. The chain's CDR3 is CASRVGAGGVGYTF. The CDR3 DNA sequence: TGTGCCAGCAGAGTCGGTGCAGGGGGCGTTGGCTACACCTTC.

As to this clone: Germline is not matched at one junction end, which may reflect a read error. CDR3 region: CVSSVSGPTGELFF. The CDR3 region has the DNA TGTGTCAGCAGTGTTTCAGGGCCCACCGGGGAGCTGTTTTTT. The chain carries TRBV6-1 and TRBJ2-2; D may be TRBD1 (5 bases). Per germline, CDR1 MNHNS and CDR2 SASEGT. CDR3 size: 14 residues.

This chain joins TRBV27 and TRBJ2-6, with TRBD1 as a possible D gene (6 bases). Germline CDR1 is MNHEY and CDR2 is SMNVEV (reference sequence). The CDR3 runs 15 residues. The germline V and J ends were trimmed by 3 bases and 1 base, with 7 bases remaining between them. This chain's CDR3 is CASSFTGSGANVLTF. The DNA of the CDR3 is TGTGCCAGCAGTTTCACAGGGTCTGGGGCCAACGTCCTGACTTTC.

The rearrangement joins TRBV5-1 to TRBJ1-1, with D possibly matching TRBD1 (6 bases). Germline CDR1 reads SGHRS; CDR2 reads YFSETQ. CDR3 length equals 13 residues. V dropped 3 bases and J dropped 4 bases, with 10 bases sitting between them. This chain's CDR3 is CASSSGQLTEAFF. As DNA, the CDR3 is TGCGCCAGCAGCTCGGGACAACTCACTGAAGCTTTCTTT.

The chain carries TRBV19 and TRBJ2-1, with TRBD2 matching 12 bases. The CDR3 is made up of 16 amino acids. V shed 8 bases, J shed 9 bases, and the junction held 14 bases outside the gene matches. CDR1 is LNHDA and CDR2 is SQIVND in the germline V gene (reference sequence). CDR3 bases: TGTGCCAGTGCCGACCTCCTAGCGGGAGGGTGGGGTGAGCAGTTCTTC. This gives the protein CASADLLAGGWGEQFF.

This clone was observed a single time. V is TRBV7-2 and J is TRBJ2-7, with 9 bases that match TRBD2. In germline, CDR1 is SGHTA, CDR2 FQGNSA. V was pared by 5 bases and J by 6 bases, with 14 bases of the junction left unmatched. This CDR3 is 16 amino acids long. The CDR3 DNA reads as TGTGCCAGCAGCGGGGGTGGCGGGAGGGCCTCGGGCGAGCAGTACTTC. Its translation: CASSGGGGRASGEQYF.

The rearrangement uses TRBV30 and TRBJ1-5, with a weak D call TRBD1 (6 bases). Trimming pared 0 bases from V and 0 bases from J, leaving 15 bases between. Germline V gene data show CDR1 as GTSNPN and CDR2 as SVGIG (reference sequence). This CDR3 is 17 amino acids long. The CDR3 sequence is CAWSVGRGTYSNQPQHF. The CDR3 coding sequence is TGTGCCTGGAGTGTAGGGAGGGGGACGTATAGCAATCAGCCCCAGCATTTT.

The chain employs TRBV18 and TRBJ2-1; the D gene is possibly TRBD1 (5 bases). The CDR3 sequence is 17 residues long. V lost 0 bases, J lost 3 bases, and 15 bases lay in between. The germline V gene encodes CDR1 KGHSH and CDR2 LQKENI. The CDR3 DNA reads TGTGCCAGCTCACCACCGAATACTGTAGGGGACTACAATGAGCAGTTCTTC. Protein product: CASSPPNTVGDYNEQFF.